The clone carrying this TCR beta chain has only a few counts. The source of the sample is a study of blood T cell repertoires in COVID-19. Study overall: The cDNA or gDNA used as material had been derived from T cells, B-cell-depleted T cells, or PBMCs.

Per the original data handling: How many nucleated cells were present was estimated from reference gene primer amplification. Measured with immunoSEQ multiplex PCR; TCRdb has only the in-frame clones, and not every one. V and J calls and clone size follow that table, whereas D and trimming were derived from the DNA. The sample records about 260,000 clones, more than 75% being singletons. V gave up 7 bases and J gave up 1 base, with 8 bases separating them. Germline values: CDR1 SNHLY, CDR2 FYNNEI. The CDR3 runs to 12 residues. V is TRBV2 and J is TRBJ2-7, with D maybe TRBD2 (5 bases). This sequence was found in a woman aged 45-65 years with acute or convalescent COVID-19. The sequencing input was peripheral blood. The CDR3 sequence: CASTGLSYEQYF. The CDR3 DNA sequence: TGTGCCAGCACCGGACTTTCCTACGAGCAGTACTTC.